This T cell receptor beta chain emerged from a study of shared clonotypes between healthy human individuals. Clones were read by immunoSEQ multiplex PCR, and TCRdb kept only the in-frame ones, dropping some. The sample shows hundreds of thousands of clones, approximately 73% of them seen only once. This CDR3 spans 13 amino acids. Per germline, CDR1 MDHEN and CDR2 SYDVKM. After removal of 9 bases from V and 0 bases from J, the junction contained 5 bases not matched to a gene. This TCR derives from a woman in her thirties in good health. The chain carries TRBV28 and TRBJ2-7; 7 bases map to TRBD1. Sequenced sample: memory CD4+ T cells sorted from blood. As for subset: CD45RA-negative fraction. CDR3 DNA sequence: TGTGCCAGTGGGACAGCACCCTCCTACGAGCAGTACTTC. Its translation: CASGTAPSYEQYF.